This passage covers 10 T cell receptor beta chains from one sample sequenced in a study of cytomegalovirus exposure and HLA in healthy donors. Primers: 60 Vbeta forward and 13 Jbeta reverse. Data came from immunoSEQ multiplex PCR; TCRdb stores just in-frame clones and leaves some out. The sample shows around 160,000 clones, about 75% of them seen only once. The sample comprised PBMCs. The receptors originated from a male donor in good health and CMV-seropositive.

The gene calls are TRBV2 and TRBJ2-7, with 10 positions matching TRBD1. This CDR3 is built from 12 residues. V lost 7 bases to trimming and J lost 9 bases; unmatched junction nucleotides: 6. CDR1 and CDR2 (germline): SNHLY, FYNNEI. The CDR3 sequence: CASNWDRGGQYF. DNA of the CDR3: TGTGCCAGCAATTGGGACAGGGGAGGGCAGTACTTC.

The CDR3 sequence is CASSPGRGRPHEQYF. CDR3 nucleotide sequence: TGTGCCAGCTCCCCGGGGCGGGGCCGTCCCCACGAGCAGTACTTC. J is TRBJ2-7 and V is TRBV7-2, with D perhaps TRBD2 (6 bases). CDR1 is SGHTA and CDR2 is FQGNSA in the germline V gene. CDR3 length: 15 residues. V lost 8 bases and J 5 bases, leaving 22 bases between the germline ends.

This chain joins TRBV6-6 and TRBJ1-1; the match to TRBD1 covers 9 bases. The junction had 9 bases not matched to a gene; V was cut back by 6 bases and J by 4 bases. Germline V gene lookup returns CDR1 MNHNY and CDR2 SVGAGI (reference sequence). There are 15 residues in the CDR3. CDR3 sequence reads: CASRSPGQGSTEAFF. In DNA, the CDR3 is TGTGCCAGCAGATCTCCAGGACAGGGGAGCACTGAAGCTTTCTTT.

This chain joins TRBV7-2 and TRBJ1-1; TRBD1 might be the D (6 bases). Trimming removed 5 bases at V and 10 bases at J, with 11 bases between. The CDR3 is made up of 11 amino acids. From germline, CDR1 is SGHTA and CDR2 FQGNSA. This chain's CDR3 is CASSRTGIAFF. In nucleotides, the CDR3 is TGTGCCAGCAGCCGTACAGGGATAGCTTTCTTT.

The chain has TRBV6-5 and TRBJ1-6; the match to TRBD1 covers 8 bases. The CDR3 is made up of 15 amino acids. The germline V gene has CDR1 MNHEY and CDR2 SVGAGI. With 6 bases clipped from V and 5 bases from J, the junction kept 6 bases outside the gene matches. CDR3 nucleotide sequence: TGTGCCAGCAGCGTAGACAGGGGCAATAATTCACCCCTCCACTTT. Amino acid sequence: CASSVDRGNNSPLHF.

V usage is TRBV2 and J usage is TRBJ1-5; 7 nucleotides agree with TRBD1. Germline CDR1 is SNHLY and CDR2 is FYNNEI. V shed 8 bases, J shed 5 bases, and the junction held 9 bases outside the gene matches. There are 14 residues in the CDR3. CDR3: CASGEQGMDQPQHF. The CDR3 nucleotides are TGTGCCAGCGGGGAACAGGGGATGGATCAGCCCCAGCATTTT.

This clone was counted a single time. The chain combines TRBV11-2 with TRBJ2-7, with TRBD1 matching 7 bases. CDR1 is SGHAT, CDR2 FQNNGV, per germline. Trimming cost V 5 bases and J 6 bases; bases outside gene matches: 4. CDR3 length: 12 amino acids. CDR3 DNA sequence: TGTGCCAGCAGCCACACAGGGGCCGAGCAGTACTTC. This gives the protein CASSHTGAEQYF.

V usage is TRBV13 and J usage is TRBJ2-1; 12 bases align to TRBD2. The CDR3 loop spans 17 amino acids. Looked up from germline, CDR1 is PRHDT and CDR2 is FYEKMQ (reference sequence). The V and J ends lost 5 bases and 10 bases, in that order; junction bases with no gene match: 15. CDR3 residues: CASSLYPSGGEKREQFF. The CDR3 nucleotides read TGTGCCAGCAGCCTCTATCCTAGCGGGGGGGAAAAAAGGGAGCAGTTCTTC.

The genes are TRBV18 and TRBJ1-4, with D uncertain. Trimming pared 0 bases from V and 7 bases from J, leaving 9 bases between. The CDR3 is 14 residues long. Per germline, CDR1 KGHSH and CDR2 LQKENI. This CDR3 is CASSPPEGSEKLFF. The CDR3 bases are TGTGCCAGCTCACCACCGGAGGGAAGTGAAAAACTGTTTTTT.

The rearrangement uses TRBV9 and TRBJ2-5; 7 bases are a match to TRBD1. CDR1 and CDR2 (germline): SGDLS, YYNGEE. The CDR3 runs to 16 residues. Trimming at V came to 2 bases and at J to 5 bases, leaving 12 bases not matched to a gene. CDR3 region: CASSVNPGRGQETQYF. The CDR3 DNA follows: TGTGCCAGCAGCGTGAATCCCGGAAGGGGGCAGGAGACCCAGTACTTC.